This T cell receptor beta chain was sequenced for a study of blood T cells in healthy people across ages. Alongside a J-beta primer mix, a sample-barcoded 5' primer served in a second PCR lasting roughly 7 to 11 cycles. TCRdb re-analysed the 5' RACE reads in MiXCR, keeping a single row per CDR3 protein. The sample carries fewer than 1.5 million distinct CDR3 sequences, around 42% recorded once. The germline V gene has CDR1 SEHNR and CDR2 FQNEAQ (reference sequence). This CDR3 comprises 13 residues. Deletions cut 5 bases from V and 6 bases from J, with 12 bases between. In its sample, this clonotype was seen many times. No antigen is known for it. The study's findings and limits: Donor CMV status, an unknown factor, possibly confounded changes in expanded clonotypes.

The rearrangement uses TRBV7-9 and TRBJ2-3, with D unclear. The sequencing input was blood. The clonotype comes from a woman under 30 in good health. The CDR3 region has the DNA TGTGCCAGCAGCGCTAGAAGTGGGGATACGCAGTATTTT. Its translation: CASSARSGDTQYF.